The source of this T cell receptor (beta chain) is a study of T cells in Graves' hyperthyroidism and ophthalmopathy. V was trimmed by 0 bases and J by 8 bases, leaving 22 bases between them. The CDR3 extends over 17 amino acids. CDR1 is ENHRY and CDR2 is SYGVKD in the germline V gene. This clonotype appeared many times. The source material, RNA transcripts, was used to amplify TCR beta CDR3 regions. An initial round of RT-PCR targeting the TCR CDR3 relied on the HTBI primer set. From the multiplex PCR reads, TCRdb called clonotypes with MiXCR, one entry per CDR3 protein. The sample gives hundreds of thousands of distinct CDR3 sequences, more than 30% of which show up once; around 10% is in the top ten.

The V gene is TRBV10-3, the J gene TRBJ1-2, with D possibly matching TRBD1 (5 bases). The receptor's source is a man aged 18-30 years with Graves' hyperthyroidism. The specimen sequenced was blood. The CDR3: CAISESQYQGTRDGYTF. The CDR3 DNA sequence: TGTGCCATCAGTGAGTCTCAGTACCAGGGAACGCGTGACGGCTACACCTTC.